A single sample is the source of the 31 T cell receptor beta chains below, sequenced in a study of blood T cell repertoires in COVID-19. Profiled with immunoSEQ multiplex PCR; TCRdb holds only in-frame clones, not every one. This sample has more than 150,000 clones, with roughly nine tenths found just once. Sequenced material: peripheral blood. The receptors come from an older man with active or convalescent COVID-19.

This clone was seen a few times. V is TRBV6-6 and J is TRBJ2-7, with TRBD1 matching 8 bases. Germline-derived CDR1 and CDR2 are MNHNY and SVGAGI (reference sequence). This CDR3 contains 12 residues. J lost 7 bases, V lost 7 bases, and 6 bases had no gene match. CDR3 sequence: CASKTGDWEQYF. The CDR3 DNA reads as TGTGCCAGCAAGACAGGGGATTGGGAGCAGTACTTC.

J is TRBJ2-1 and V is TRBV2; 11 nucleotides match TRBD1. CDR3 size: 14 residues. CDR1 and CDR2 (germline): SNHLY, FYNNEI. Unmatched junction bases numbered 7, after V lost 7 bases and J lost 8 bases. The CDR3 spells CASMGDRGNDEQFF. The CDR3 DNA is TGTGCCAGCATGGGGGACAGGGGGAACGATGAGCAGTTCTTC.

The genes are TRBV28 and TRBJ1-2; the D is unclear. Germline CDR1 is MDHEN and CDR2 is SYDVKM. This CDR3 comprises 12 residues. V shed 5 bases and J shed 1 base, with 5 bases lying between them. CDR3 DNA sequence: TGTGCCAGCAGTAGCTTTAACTATGGCTACACCTTC. It codes for CASSSFNYGYTF.

This clone appeared once. The chain joins TRBV14 to TRBJ2-1, with a weak D call TRBD1 (5 bases). Deletions cut 4 bases from V and 6 bases from J, with 19 bases between. The germline CDR1 and CDR2 sequences are SGHDN and FVKESK. CDR3 length: 16 residues. The CDR3 sequence: CASSPLPGRVSNEQFF. CDR3 sequence (DNA): TGTGCCAGCAGCCCCCTTCCGGGCAGGGTATCCAATGAGCAGTTCTTC.

The chain has TRBV27 and TRBJ1-1; no reliable D call. The CDR3 has 15 amino acids. Germline V gene data show CDR1 as MNHEY and CDR2 as SMNVEV (reference sequence). Trimming took off 4 bases at V and 4 bases at J, with 16 bases between the two ends. CDR3 DNA sequence: TGTGCCAGCAGTTCGCCTTCGGGGAGGGCCACTGAAGCTTTCTTT. Translated, it gives CASSSPSGRATEAFF.

CDR3 region: CASSPGLAGYTDTQYF. The CDR3 DNA reads TGTGCCAGCAGCCCGGGACTAGCGGGGTACACAGATACGCAGTATTTT. The genes are TRBV13 and TRBJ2-3, with 13 bases aligning to TRBD2. The V gene's germline CDR1 is PRHDT and CDR2 FYEKMQ (reference sequence). This CDR3 comprises 16 residues. V dropped 5 bases and J dropped 2; count of bases not matched to a gene: 4.

The genes are TRBV9 and TRBJ2-1, with no clear D. Germline loops: CDR1 SGDLS, CDR2 YYNGEE. Trimming took off 1 base at V and 8 bases at J, with 13 bases between the two ends. The CDR3 is made up of 14 amino acids. Here the CDR3 DNA reads TGTGCCAGCAGCGTACTGCAGGCAGCCCATGAGCAGTTCTTC. Amino acid sequence: CASSVLQAAHEQFF. Full variable domain (outside the CDR3, taken from reference TRBV9 and TRBJ2-1): DSGVTQTPKHLITATGQRVTLRCSPRSGDLSVYWYQQSLDQGLQFLIQYYNGEERAKGNILERFSAQQFPDLHSELNLSSLELGDSALYFCASSVLQAAHEQFFGPGTRLTVL.

Points on this clone: The DNA is omitted, as the CDR3 cannot be located on it reliably, and the CDR3 follows TCRdb's listing. This chain connects TRBV9 to TRBJ2-1; the table's D call, TRBD2, has no DNA check behind it. From its first to its last residue, the CDR3 has 12 amino acids. Germline lookup yields CDR1 SGDLS and CDR2 YYNGEE. The CDR3: CASSVGGGALFF.

The chain recombines TRBV27 with TRBJ2-7; D possibly corresponds to TRBD1 (6 bases). The germline gives CDR1 MNHEY, CDR2 SMNVEV (reference sequence). The germline V and J ends were trimmed by 4 bases and 1 base, with 11 bases remaining between them. The CDR3 has 14 residues. Here the CDR3 reads CASSWSGDSYEQYF. The CDR3 region has the DNA TGTGCCAGCAGTTGGTCAGGGGATTCCTACGAGCAGTACTTC.

J is TRBJ2-1 and V is TRBV4-3, with a tentative D call TRBD1 (6 bases). V shed 6 bases and J shed 5 bases, with 17 bases lying between them. Per the germline V gene, CDR1 is LGHNA and CDR2 is YSLEER. The CDR3 spans 15 residues. The CDR3, as DNA: TGCGCCAGCAGTCAACATCTGGCAGGGGACAATGAGCAGTTCTTC. Translated: CASSQHLAGDNEQFF.

The V call is TRBV7-2, the J call TRBJ2-7, with TRBD2 as a possible D gene (5 bases). Germline-derived CDR1 and CDR2 are SGHTA and FQGNSA. V shed 1 base and J shed 2 bases, with 21 bases lying between them. This CDR3 contains 18 residues. As DNA, the CDR3 is TGTGCCAGCAGCTTAGTAGGTTCGGGAATAAAGTCCCCCTACGAGCAGTACTTC. Translated: CASSLVGSGIKSPYEQYF.

J is TRBJ2-5 and V is TRBV19; D not certain. This CDR3 is 13 amino acids long. Germline V gene lookup returns CDR1 LNHDA and CDR2 SQIVND (reference sequence). Trimming removed 5 bases at V and 4 bases at J, with 11 bases between. CDR3 sequence reads: CASSLRSGETQYF. The CDR3 nucleotides are TGTGCCAGTAGTCTCCGGAGTGGAGAGACCCAGTACTTC.

The V call is TRBV3-1 (or the pseudogene TRBV3-2), the J call TRBJ1-3; D might be TRBD1 (6 bases). Trimming shortened V by 3 bases and J by 7 bases, and 16 bases separated the two germline ends. Germline lookup yields CDR1 LGHDT and CDR2 YNNKEL (reference sequence). This CDR3 is built from 15 residues. The CDR3 DNA reads as TGTGCCAGCAGCCAGGGGACACTCCAGCGGAACACCATATATTTT. Translating gives CASSQGTLQRNTIYF.

The rearrangement links TRBV5-1 to TRBJ2-5; D not resolved. This CDR3 is built from 15 residues. Trimming removed 1 base from V and 5 bases from J, with 15 bases in between. Germline V gene data show CDR1 as SGHRS and CDR2 as YFSETQ. The DNA for the CDR3 is TGCGCCAGCAGCTTGTCTACCACAGTTAGGGAGACCCAGTACTTC. As protein: CASSLSTTVRETQYF. Combining the CDR3 with reference TRBV5-1 and TRBJ2-5 gives the whole variable domain KAGVTQTPRYLIKTRGQQVTLSCSPISGHRSVSWYQQTPGQGLQFLFEYFSETQRNKGNFPGRFSGRQFSNSRSEMNVSTLELGDSALYLCASSLSTTVRETQYFGPGTRLLVL.

The chain carries TRBV7-2 and TRBJ2-3; D might be TRBD1 (5 bases). The CDR3 sequence is 17 residues long. V was pared by 5 bases and J by 1 base, with 19 bases between. Germline CDR1 reads SGHTA; CDR2 reads FQGNSA. CDR3 sequence reads: CASSPDRPARGTDTQYF. In DNA form, the CDR3 reads TGTGCCAGCAGCCCTGACCGACCGGCCAGGGGCACAGATACGCAGTATTTT.

The V and J genes are TRBV2 and TRBJ2-6, with D possibly TRBD1 on 5 matching bases. Trimming took off 4 bases at V and 1 base at J, with 8 bases between the two ends. The germline V gene has CDR1 SNHLY and CDR2 FYNNEI. This CDR3 region has 15 residues. This chain's CDR3 is CASSVSGSGANVLTF. In DNA, the CDR3 is TGTGCCAGCAGTGTATCAGGGTCTGGGGCCAACGTCCTGACTTTC.

The rearrangement joins TRBV12-3 or TRBV12-4 to TRBJ2-7; TRBD2 matches at 8 bases. The CDR3 extends over 13 amino acids. The V and J ends lost 6 bases and 9 bases, in that order; junction bases with no gene match: 10. CDR3 sequence (DNA): TGTGCCAGCAGAAGAGGACTAGCAGACTCGCAGTACTTC. This codes for CASRRGLADSQYF.

Note on this clone: Compared with germline, one end of the junction differs, possibly owing to a read error. The chain employs TRBV30 and TRBJ2-7; 12 bases match TRBD2. This CDR3 is 13 amino acids long. Germline CDR1 and CDR2: GTSNPN and SVGIG (reference sequence). The CDR3 nucleotides read TGTGCCTGGAGTGTATGCCTAGCGGGGGGGCGGTGCTTC. This translates into CAWSVCLAGGRCF. The full variable domain, its missing parts supplied by reference TRBV30 and TRBJ2-7, is SQTIHQWPATLVQPVGSPLSLECTVEGTSNPNLYWYRQAAGRGLQLLFYSVGIGQISSEVPQNLSASRPQDRQFILSSKKLLLSDSGFYLCAWSVCLAGGRCFGPGTRLTVT.

The V gene is TRBV28, the J gene TRBJ2-5; 11 positions match TRBD1. Germline values: CDR1 MDHEN, CDR2 SYDVKM. V gave up 6 bases and J gave up 5 bases; unmatched junction bases: 14. The CDR3 has 17 amino acids. The CDR3 here is CASRNYRDRGSVETQYF. Written as DNA, the CDR3 is TGTGCCAGCAGAAACTACCGGGACAGGGGGTCAGTCGAGACCCAGTACTTC.

This sequence joins TRBV4-3 and TRBJ1-2; TRBD1 matches at 7 bases. CDR1 and CDR2 from the germline V gene are LGHNA and YSLEER. This CDR3 contains 18 residues. Trimming removed 0 bases from V and 4 bases from J; junction bases left unmatched: 14. In DNA, the CDR3 is TGCGCCAGCAGCCAAGATTCGAGACAGGGTGACTATGGCTATGGCTACACCTTC. Translated: CASSQDSRQGDYGYGYTF.

The chain joins TRBV18 to TRBJ2-1; 9 nucleotides match TRBD1. CDR1 and CDR2 (germline): KGHSH, LQKENI. The CDR3 runs 15 residues. Trimming took 6 bases from V and 1 from J; bases not matched to a gene: 4. This CDR3 is CASSPDRGSYNEQFF. The CDR3 bases are TGTGCCAGCTCGCCGGACAGGGGTTCCTACAATGAGCAGTTCTTC.

The chain employs TRBV27 and TRBJ2-2, with TRBD2 matching over 12 bases. V lost 5 bases to trimming and J lost 6 bases; unmatched junction nucleotides: 4. Germline V gene sequence: CDR1 MNHEY, CDR2 SMNVEV (reference sequence). There are 15 residues in the CDR3. CDR3 region: CASSETSGSPGELFF. CDR3 nucleotide sequence: TGTGCCAGCAGTGAGACTAGCGGGAGTCCCGGGGAGCTGTTTTTT.

Only a few counts were recorded for this clone. The V and J genes are TRBV29-1 and TRBJ1-2, with a weak D call TRBD1 (6 bases). This CDR3 region has 10 residues. V lost 4 bases, J lost 7 bases, and 7 bases lay in between. CDR1 is SQVTM, CDR2 ANQGSEA, per germline. CDR3 DNA: TGCAGCGTTGGGGGGCCTGGCTACACCTTC. Its translation is CSVGGPGYTF.

The rearrangement links TRBV2 to TRBJ1-5; D unclear. CDR3 length equals 15 residues. CDR1 SNHLY and CDR2 FYNNEI come from the germline V gene. With 1 base removed from V and 4 bases from J, the gap between germline ends came to 11 bases. This CDR3 reads CASSEGFGENQPQHF. The CDR3 DNA sequence: TGTGCCAGCAGTGAAGGTTTCGGGGAGAATCAGCCCCAGCATTTT.

This sequence joins TRBV6-5 and TRBJ2-7, with 7 bases fitting TRBD2. The J segment lost 6 bases and the V segment lost 0 bases, leaving 11 bases of the junction unmatched. The CDR3 length is 16 residues. Germline V CDR1 and CDR2: MNHEY, SVGAGI. The CDR3 DNA sequence: TGTGCCAGCAGTTACTCGGGGGGAGGCGGGAGTAGCGAGCAGTACTTC. The encoded protein is CASSYSGGGGSSEQYF.

The chain joins TRBV7-8 to TRBJ2-7, with 8 nucleotides matching TRBD1. The V gene end was trimmed by 5 bases and the J gene end by 2 bases; junction bases not matched to a gene: 5. This CDR3 comprises 14 residues. Germline V gene sequence: CDR1 SGHVS, CDR2 FQNEAQ. CDR3 coding DNA: TGTGCCAGCAGCGCCACGGGACAGGCCTACGAGCAGTACTTC. Its protein product is CASSATGQAYEQYF.

This chain uses TRBV6-1 with TRBJ2-2; 13 bases line up with TRBD2. There are 16 residues in the CDR3. The germline CDR1 and CDR2 sequences are MNHNS and SASEGT. With V trimmed by 4 bases and J by 4 bases, 3 bases remained unmatched. The CDR3 here is CASSGGLAGATGELFF. DNA of the CDR3: TGTGCCAGCAGTGGAGGACTAGCGGGGGCCACCGGGGAGCTGTTTTTT.

This clone was seen once. CDR3 amino acids: CASSLEGRGRTSTDTQYF. In DNA, the CDR3 is TGTGCCAGCAGCTTGGAAGGTCGGGGAAGAACTAGCACAGATACGCAGTATTTT. V is TRBV5-4 and J is TRBJ2-3, with D maybe TRBD2 (5 bases). The CDR3 has 18 amino acids. V was clipped by 0 bases and J by 0 bases, with 17 bases between them. Germline CDR1 SGHNT, CDR2 YYREEE (reference sequence).

The chain combines TRBV15 with TRBJ2-7, with 7 bases fitting TRBD2. The V and J ends lost 0 bases and 4 bases, in that order; junction bases with no gene match: 6. The CDR3 totals 15 residues. Per the germline V gene, CDR1 is LNHNV and CDR2 is YYDKDF (reference sequence). The CDR3 DNA sequence: TGTGCCACCAGCAGAGATGGGACTACGTTTTACGAGCAGTACTTC. Translating it yields CATSRDGTTFYEQYF.

The J gene is TRBJ2-3, the V gene TRBV12-3 or TRBV12-4; D is uncertain. This CDR3 has 12 residues. V lost 3 bases, J lost 4 bases, and 5 bases lay in between. CDR3 sequence (DNA): TGTGCCAGCAGTTTCTCGGCAGATACGCAGTATTTT. This codes for CASSFSADTQYF.

The chain recombines TRBV9 with TRBJ2-1, with 10 bases matching TRBD1. The CDR3 has 15 residues. The ends lost 5 bases at V and 2 bases at J; junction bases unmatched: 4. The germline gives CDR1 SGDLS, CDR2 YYNGEE. The DNA for the CDR3 is TGTGCCAGCAGTCCCGGGACAGGGGCCTACAATGAGCAGTTCTTC. Its protein product is CASSPGTGAYNEQFF.